The 18 T cell receptor beta chains below were found in one sample sequenced in a study of cytomegalovirus exposure and HLA in healthy donors. The study ran its PCR with 60 Vbeta and 13 Jbeta primers. Here immunoSEQ multiplex PCR was the method, and the copy in TCRdb shows in-frame clones only, minus some. The sample contains around 150,000 clones, roughly 82% of which appear only once. The sample consisted of PBMCs. These receptors were collected from a woman aged 45 to 65 in good health and CMV-seropositive.

This chain joins TRBV5-1 and TRBJ2-1; 8 bases are a match to TRBD1. The germline V gene encodes CDR1 SGHRS and CDR2 YFSETQ. The CDR3 covers 15 residues. Trimming took 4 bases from V and 5 from J; bases not matched to a gene: 8. The CDR3 DNA reads as TGCGCCAGCAGCCAAGACAGGGGAGGAAACAATGAGCAGTTCTTC. The encoded protein is CASSQDRGGNNEQFF.

The chain joins TRBV7-9 to TRBJ2-7; 7 nucleotides match TRBD1. J was trimmed by 1 base and V by 8 bases; bases with no gene match: 8. This CDR3 has 14 amino acids. Germline V gives CDR1 SEHNR, CDR2 FQNEAQ (reference sequence). The DNA of the CDR3 is TGTGCCAGCTCTCAGACAGGGAAATCCTACGAGCAGTACTTC. Translating gives CASSQTGKSYEQYF.

The rearrangement uses TRBV5-1 and TRBJ1-2; TRBD1 might be the D (5 bases). CDR1 SGHRS and CDR2 YFSETQ come from the germline V gene. The V end was cut by 3 bases, the J end by 4 bases, with 16 bases between. This CDR3 spans 15 amino acids. The CDR3 sequence is CASSSIPGGSYGYTF. The CDR3 DNA is TGCGCCAGCAGCTCGATCCCCGGGGGTAGCTATGGCTACACCTTC.

The sample holds a few counts of this clone. The chain carries TRBV4-2 and TRBJ2-1, with 8 positions matching TRBD2. Germline V gene lookup returns CDR1 LGHNA and CDR2 YNFKEQ. The length of the CDR3 is 14 residues. V dropped 4 bases and J dropped 8; count of bases not matched to a gene: 7. The CDR3 reads CASSPSGGAYEQFF. In DNA form, the CDR3 reads TGTGCCAGCAGCCCTTCCGGGGGGGCCTATGAGCAGTTCTTC.

The chain links TRBV30 to TRBJ1-2, with TRBD1 matching 11 bases. The CDR3 totals 13 residues. Looked up from germline, CDR1 is GTSNPN and CDR2 is SVGIG (reference sequence). Trimming removed 4 bases from V and 6 bases from J; junction bases left unmatched: 4. The CDR3 nucleotides read TGTGCCTGGACCCCGGGACAGGGGGATGGCTACACCTTC. Its translation is CAWTPGQGDGYTF. Full variable domain (outside the CDR3, taken from reference TRBV30 and TRBJ1-2): SQTIHQWPATLVQPVGSPLSLECTVEGTSNPNLYWYRQAAGRGLQLLFYSVGIGQISSEVPQNLSASRPQDRQFILSSKKLLLSDSGFYLCAWTPGQGDGYTFGSGTRLTVV.

The V call is TRBV10-1, the J call TRBJ2-3, with 7 bases aligning to TRBD1. This CDR3 has 13 residues. Trimming removed 5 bases from V and 5 bases from J; junction bases left unmatched: 4. The germline V gene has CDR1 WNHNN and CDR2 SYGVQD (reference sequence). Written as DNA, the CDR3 is TGCGCCAGCAGTCCGGGACAGCTAGATACGCAGTATTTT. Encoded protein: CASSPGQLDTQYF.

This clone was counted a few times. The rearrangement uses TRBV7-8 and TRBJ1-1; the D gene is possibly TRBD1 (6 bases). Between the trimmed V and J ends, which lost 5 bases and 5 bases, there was a span of 12 bases. This CDR3 is built from 13 residues. Germline V gene sequence: CDR1 SGHVS, CDR2 FQNEAQ. The CDR3 DNA reads TGTGCCAGCAGCCTCAGGGGAGAAACTGAAGCTTTCTTT. Its translation: CASSLRGETEAFF.

The chain employs TRBV19 and TRBJ1-3; D is unresolved. The CDR3 contains 16 residues. The germline V gene encodes CDR1 LNHDA and CDR2 SQIVND (reference sequence). The V gene lost 1 base and the J gene lost 0 bases, with 10 bases spanning the gap. The CDR3 bases are TGTGCCAGTAGTATAGGAGGCACCAACTCTGGAAACACCATATATTTT. It yields the protein CASSIGGTNSGNTIYF.

This clone was observed once. The same CDR3 also results from other DNA sequences found in this sample. This chain links TRBV2 with TRBJ1-1, with D maybe TRBD1 (5 bases). Germline V gives CDR1 SNHLY, CDR2 FYNNEI. This CDR3 comprises 13 residues. The V end lost 8 bases, the J end lost 0 bases, and 10 bases lay between the germline ends. CDR3 loop: CASSGQLNTEAFF. In nucleotides, the CDR3 is TGTGCCAGCTCAGGACAACTGAACACTGAAGCTTTCTTT.

This clone is a singleton in its sample. The chain uses TRBV27 and TRBJ1-1; 9 bases agree with TRBD1. This CDR3 has 14 amino acids. V was clipped by 6 bases and J by 7 bases; unmatched bases: 9. CDR1 is MNHEY, CDR2 SMNVEV, per germline (reference sequence). The CDR3 loop is CASRRDRDSSEAFF. As DNA, the CDR3 is TGTGCCAGCAGGAGGGACAGGGATTCCAGTGAAGCTTTCTTT.

V and J are TRBV6-4 and TRBJ2-2, with a weak D call TRBD1 (6 bases). Germline CDR1 reads MRHNA; CDR2 reads SNTAGT. V lost 5 bases to trimming and J lost 4 bases, with 11 bases between them. This CDR3 is 14 amino acids long. CDR3 residues: CASSITGFTGELFF. For the CDR3, the DNA is TGTGCCAGCAGTATAACAGGGTTCACCGGGGAGCTGTTTTTT.

This clone turned up a few times. The chain is built from TRBV7-9 and TRBJ1-2; a possible D gene is TRBD1 (5 bases). This CDR3 region has 13 residues. The V and J ends lost 5 bases and 7 bases respectively, with 14 bases between them. Germline CDR1 reads SEHNR; CDR2 reads FQNEAQ (reference sequence). DNA of the CDR3: TGTGCCAGCAGCACCGATTGGGGCGGTGGCTACACCTTC. Its protein product is CASSTDWGGGYTF.

V and J are TRBV6-5 and TRBJ1-5; the D is unclear. The CDR3 is 14 amino acids. V was shortened by 0 bases and J by 7 bases, with 10 bases between the two germline ends. Germline CDR1 reads MNHEY; CDR2 reads SVGAGI. Here the CDR3 DNA reads TGTGCCAGCAGTTACTCGTCCGAGGTGCAGCCCCAGCATTTT. Translation: CASSYSSEVQPQHF.

The genes are TRBV4-1 and TRBJ1-1; no clear D. The CDR3 is 15 amino acids. Germline V gene sequence: CDR1 MGHRA, CDR2 YSYEKL. With 4 bases removed from V and 1 base from J, the gap between germline ends came to 13 bases. CDR3 loop: CASSLITVSNTEAFF. DNA for the CDR3: TGCGCCAGCAGCCTCATCACAGTGTCGAACACTGAAGCTTTCTTT.

The rearrangement uses TRBV10-3 and TRBJ2-7, with TRBD1 matching over 9 bases. The germline CDR1 and CDR2 sequences are ENHRY and SYGVKD. V was pared by 4 bases and J by 6 bases, with 7 bases of the junction left unmatched. The CDR3 has 14 residues. The CDR3 bases are TGTGCCATCAGTGCCGGGACAGGGCCGACCGAGCAGTACTTC. It specifies CAISAGTGPTEQYF.

The chain uses TRBV6-1 and TRBJ2-7, with TRBD1 identical over 8 bases. The CDR3 has 15 amino acids. The germline gives CDR1 MNHNS, CDR2 SASEGT. The J segment lost 8 bases and the V segment lost 3 bases, leaving 12 bases of the junction unmatched. CDR3 in amino acids: CASSDQGAPPGKQYF. For the CDR3, the DNA is TGTGCCAGCAGTGACCAGGGGGCCCCGCCGGGAAAGCAGTACTTC.

This clone was seen a single time. The chain uses TRBV5-6 and TRBJ1-1, with 10 positions matching TRBD1. The length of the CDR3 is 14 residues. The trim removed 4 bases at V and 5 bases at J, leaving 5 bases unmatched. Looked up from germline, CDR1 is SGHDT and CDR2 is YYEEEE. CDR3: CASSETGGRTEAFF. DNA of the CDR3: TGTGCCAGCAGCGAGACAGGGGGCCGGACTGAAGCTTTCTTT.

A few counts support this clone. V gene TRBV20-1 combines with J gene TRBJ1-1; the D is unclear. The CDR3 is made up of 10 amino acids. Germline-derived CDR1 and CDR2 are DFQATT and SNEGSKA (reference sequence). Trimming shortened V by 8 bases and J by 5 bases, and 9 bases separated the two germline ends. The CDR3 bases are TGCAGTCTTCGGGGTACTGAAGCTTTCTTT. Translated: CSLRGTEAFF.